These T cell receptor beta chains were read from a single sample in a study of blood T cell repertoires in COVID-19. The assay was immunoSEQ multiplex PCR, and TCRdb's table has in-frame clones only and misses some. The sample includes 200,000 to 250,000 clones, around 82% seen only once; the top ten take around 3%. Sequenced input: peripheral blood. The receptors derive from a woman aged 25 to 45 who had recovered from COVID-19. Both conserved end residues are part of each CDR3. The D gene is left open where the match is weak. For some rows the clone size is stated as once, few or many, or as a class when expanded; others skip it.

>TRBV9|TRBJ2-2|TRBD2|-
TGTGCCAGCAGCGCTGGAGGGGGACTAGCGGGAGTGAGCGGGGAGCTGTTTTTT
CASSAGGGLAGVSGELFF
>TRBV13|TRBJ2-1|-|-
TGTGCCAGCAGCCCGGTAGCGGAAATCACCTACAATGAGCAGTTCTTC
CASSPVAEITYNEQFF
>TRBV5-1|TRBJ2-7|TRBD1|once
TGCGCCAGCAGCCCGGGACAGACCTCTGGGTTCTACGAGCAGTACTTC
CASSPGQTSGFYEQYF
>TRBV28|TRBJ2-7|-|once
TGTGCCAGCAGTTTTGACAGCTACGAGCAGTACTTC
CASSFDSYEQYF
>TRBV5-1|TRBJ1-2|TRBD1|few
TGCGCCAGCAGCGGAGTGCAGGGGGCTAACTATGGCTACACCTTC
CASSGVQGANYGYTF
>TRBV7-8|TRBJ2-1|TRBD2|-
TGTGCCAGCAGCACCACTAGCGGCGTATACAATGAGCAGTTCTTC
CASSTTSGVYNEQFF
>TRBV5-4|TRBJ2-7|TRBD2|-
TGTGCCAGCAGCCGAAACTATGCTAGCGGGGCCTACGAGCAGTACTTC
CASSRNYASGAYEQYF
>TRBV28|TRBJ1-4|-|once
TGTGCCAGCAGTTTAGGCGGGCTTAACTCTAATGAAAAACTGTTTTTT
CASSLGGLNSNEKLFF
>TRBV30|TRBJ1-6|-|-
TGTGCCTGGAGCGACGGACAGTCCTATAATTCACCCCTCCACTTT
CAWSDGQSYNSPLHF
>TRBV19|TRBJ2-2|-|few
TGTGCCAGTAGTATCAAGCGTCAGAACACCGGGGAGCTGTTTTTT
CASSIKRQNTGELFF
>TRBV5-1|TRBJ2-4|TRBD2|-
TGCGCCAGCAGCTTGGAGGCACTAGCGGCCCTCGGGAACATTCAGTACTTC
CASSLEALAALGNIQYF
>TRBV29-1|TRBJ1-6|TRBD1|-
TGCAGCGTCACACAGGGGTCACATTCACCCCTCCACTTT
CSVTQGSHSPLHF
>TRBV6-5|TRBJ2-1|TRBD2|-
TGTGCCAGCAGAACACGACTAGCAGCCAAAGGGCAGTTCTTC
CASRTRLAAKGQFF
>TRBV28|TRBJ1-4|-|-
TGTGCCAGCCAGGGGCAGGATGAAAAACTGTTTTTT
CASQGQDEKLFF
>TRBV12-3/TRBV12-4|TRBJ1-2|TRBD1|-
TGTGCCAGCAACCCAGGGACAGCCTATGGCTACACCTTC
CASNPGTAYGYTF
>TRBV7-3|TRBJ2-1|TRBD2|-
TGTGCCAGCAGCTCACTAGCGGGCGGCAATGAGCAGTTCTTC
CASSSLAGGNEQFF
>TRBV5-4|TRBJ2-1|-|-
TGTGCCAGCAGCTTGGGGGCATCAATCGATGAGCAGTTCTTC
CASSLGASIDEQFF
>TRBV27|TRBJ1-1|-|-
TGTGCCAGCAGTCCACCACCGGGGGGGCCGGGCACTGAAGCTTTCTTT
CASSPPPGGPGTEAFF
>TRBV6-5|TRBJ2-1|TRBD2|-
TGTGCCAGCAGTTACCTAGCGGGAGGGTTCAATGAGCAGTTCTTC
CASSYLAGGFNEQFF
>TRBV5-5|TRBJ2-7|TRBD1|few
TGTGCCAGCTCGAGAACAGGGGGCACCTACGAGCAGTACTTC
CASSRTGGTYEQYF
>TRBV7-8|TRBJ2-2|-|-
TGTGCCAGCAGCTTAGTCAGGGGGGCTGGGGAGCTGTTTTTT
CASSLVRGAGELFF
>TRBV28|TRBJ2-7|TRBD1|-
TGTGCCAGCAGCAGCGGGACAGGGGGCGCGGGGCAGTACTTC
CASSSGTGGAGQYF
>TRBV9|TRBJ2-7|TRBD2|once
TGTGCCAGCAGCAGGGGCAGCGGGGTATACGAGCAGTACTTC
CASSRGSGVYEQYF
>TRBV23-1|TRBJ1-1|TRBD1|-
TGCGCCAGCAGTCAGTACAGGGGACTGAACACTGAAGCTTTCTTT
CASSQYRGLNTEAFF
>TRBV5-1|TRBJ2-5|-|-
TGCGCCACCGCGCCCGGGAGCCCAAAAGAGACCCAGTACTTC
CATAPGSPKETQYF
>TRBV19|TRBJ1-2|TRBD1|-
TGTGCCAGTAGTACGGGACAGGGGGCCGGCTATGGCTACACCTTC
CASSTGQGAGYGYTF
>TRBV5-1|TRBJ2-3|TRBD1|-
TGCGCCAGCAGCATCGGACAGGGGTCATTTTCTAGCACAGATACGCAGTATTTT
CASSIGQGSFSSTDTQYF
>TRBV5-1|TRBJ2-7|TRBD2|-
TGCGCCAGCAGCCCAGGACTAGCGGGAGACGAGCAGTACTTC
CASSPGLAGDEQYF
>TRBV28|TRBJ1-5|-|-
TGTGCCAGCAGTTTACCCCGTGCGGGGGGGCAGCCCCAGCATTTT
CASSLPRAGGQPQHF
>TRBV27|TRBJ2-7|TRBD2|-
TGTGCCAGCAGCCGCAAGGTAGCGGGAGACTACGAGCAGTACTTC
CASSRKVAGDYEQYF
>TRBV5-1|TRBJ1-2|-|once
TGCGCCAGCAGCTTGACGGGGGGGCGGTTCTATGGCTACACCTTC
CASSLTGGRFYGYTF
>TRBV4-1|TRBJ2-7|TRBD2|many
TGCGCCAGCAGCCAAGACGGCGGGAGGGGAACCCCCTACGAGCAGTACTTC
CASSQDGGRGTPYEQYF
>TRBV5-1|TRBJ2-1|TRBD2|-
TGCGCCAGCAGCCCGAGGACTAGCGGGGCCTACAATGAGCAGTTCTTC
CASSPRTSGAYNEQFF
>TRBV28|TRBJ1-2|-|-
TGTGCCAGCAGTTTCGAAAGGGGCTTCGGTGGCTACACCTTC
CASSFERGFGGYTF
>TRBV7-6|TRBJ1-2|TRBD1|-
TGTGCCAGCAGCTTCGAAAGGGGGCCTAACTATGGCTACACCTTC
CASSFERGPNYGYTF
>TRBV3-1/TRBV3-2|TRBJ1-1|TRBD1|-
TGTGCCAGCAGCCGGGGACAGGGGGACACTGAAGCTTTCTTT
CASSRGQGDTEAFF
>TRBV27|TRBJ2-2|-|-
TGTGCCAGCAGTTTACCCAGCGGTTTGAACACCGGGGAGCTGTTTTTT
CASSLPSGLNTGELFF
>TRBV19|TRBJ1-1|TRBD1|once
TGTGCCAGTAGTGCCCTGGGACAGTCCACTGAAGCTTTCTTT
CASSALGQSTEAFF
>TRBV5-6|TRBJ1-1|-|once
TGTGCCAGCAGCCCCCCGGGTATAGGGAGGAGCACTGAAGCTTTCTTT
CASSPPGIGRSTEAFF
>TRBV28|TRBJ2-7|TRBD1|-
TGTGCCAGCAGTTACCCGGGACAGGGCTACGAGCAGTACTTC
CASSYPGQGYEQYF